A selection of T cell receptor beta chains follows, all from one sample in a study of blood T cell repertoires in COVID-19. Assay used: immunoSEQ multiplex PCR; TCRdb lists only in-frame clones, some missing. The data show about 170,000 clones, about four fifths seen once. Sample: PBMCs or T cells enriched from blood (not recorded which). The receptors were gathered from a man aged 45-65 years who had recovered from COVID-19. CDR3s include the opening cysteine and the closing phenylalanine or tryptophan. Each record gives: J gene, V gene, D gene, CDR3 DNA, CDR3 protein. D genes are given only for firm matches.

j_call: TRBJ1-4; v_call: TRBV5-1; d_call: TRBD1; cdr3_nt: TGCGCCAGCAGCTTTGGACAGGGGAGGGAAAAACTGTTTTTT; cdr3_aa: CASSFGQGREKLFF
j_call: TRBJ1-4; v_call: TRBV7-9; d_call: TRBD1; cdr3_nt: TGTGCCAGCAGCTTAGACAGGGGAATTGAAAAACTGTTTTTT; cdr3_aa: CASSLDRGIEKLFF
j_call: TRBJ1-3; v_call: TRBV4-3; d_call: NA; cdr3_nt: TGCGCCAGCAGCCAAGATGCGGGGAGCTCTGGAAACACCATATATTTT; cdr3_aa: CASSQDAGSSGNTIYF
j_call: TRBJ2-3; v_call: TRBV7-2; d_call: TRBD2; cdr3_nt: TGTGCCAGCAGCTTGGGGAAAGCGGGGGGAGGAAGGTATTTT; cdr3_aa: CASSLGKAGGGRYF
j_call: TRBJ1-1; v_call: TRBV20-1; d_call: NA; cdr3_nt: TGCAGTGCTAACGGGTTAACTGAAGCTTTCTTT; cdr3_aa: CSANGLTEAFF
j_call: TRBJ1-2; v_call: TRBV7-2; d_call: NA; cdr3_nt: TGTGCCAGCAGCTTAAGGTTTGGGGCACCGGAAGGCTACACCTTC; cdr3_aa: CASSLRFGAPEGYTF
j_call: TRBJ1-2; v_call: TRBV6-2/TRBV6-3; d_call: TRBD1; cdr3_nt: TGTGCCAGCAGTTACCCAGGACAGGGACTCTATGGCTACACCTTC; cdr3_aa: CASSYPGQGLYGYTF
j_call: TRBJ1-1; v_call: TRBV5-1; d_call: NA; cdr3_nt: TGCGCCAGCAGCTTGGCCGGAGGGAGGAGGTTGAACACTGAAGCTTTCTTT; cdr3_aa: CASSLAGGRRLNTEAFF
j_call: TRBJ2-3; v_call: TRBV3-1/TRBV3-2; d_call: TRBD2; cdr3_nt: TGTGCCAGCCTTTCCGGACTAGCGGGGCGTCTTACTAGCACAGATACGCAGTATTTT; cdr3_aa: CASLSGLAGRLTSTDTQYF
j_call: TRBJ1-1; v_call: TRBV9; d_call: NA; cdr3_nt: TGTGCCAGCAGCGGAACCAGGGGTGGGGGCACTGAAGCTTTCTTT; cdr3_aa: CASSGTRGGGTEAFF
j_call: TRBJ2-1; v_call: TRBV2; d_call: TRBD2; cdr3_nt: TGTGCCAGCAGTGTTAGCGGGGGACGAATCCATCAGCAGTTCTTC; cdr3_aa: CASSVSGGRIHQQFF
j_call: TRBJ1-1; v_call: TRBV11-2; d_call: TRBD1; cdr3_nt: TGTGCCAGCAGCGTAGACAGGGTGAACACTGAAGCTTTCTTT; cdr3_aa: CASSVDRVNTEAFF
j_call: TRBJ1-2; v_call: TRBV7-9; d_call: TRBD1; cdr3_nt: TGTGCCAGCAGAGCCGGGACAGGAGGGAACTATGGCTACACCTTC; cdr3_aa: CASRAGTGGNYGYTF
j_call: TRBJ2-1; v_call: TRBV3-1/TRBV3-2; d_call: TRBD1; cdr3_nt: TGTGCCAGCAGTCTTCGGACAGGGGACAATGAGCAGTTCTTC; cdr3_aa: CASSLRTGDNEQFF
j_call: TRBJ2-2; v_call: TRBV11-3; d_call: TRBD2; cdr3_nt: TGTGCCAGCAGCCCCCGCCGGGGGGGTAGAACCGGGGAGCTGTTTTTT; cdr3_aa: CASSPRRGGRTGELFF
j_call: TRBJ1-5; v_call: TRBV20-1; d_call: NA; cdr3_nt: TGCAGTGCTAGTGGGACACAAGATCAGCCCCAGCATTTT; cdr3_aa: CSASGTQDQPQHF